The table lists the clone carrying this T cell receptor (beta chain) with many counts. The antigen is not known. Specified time point: newly diagnosed GD, antithyroid drugs for less than 3 months. RNA isolated from PBMCs was used to make the TCR library. Researchers made TCR beta libraries by using iRepertoire HTBI primers and running Arm-PCR on CDR3 regions. As processed by the authors: Identification of gene segments yielded 60 or so TRBV and 13 to 15 TRBJ across samples. One entry per CDR3 protein, called by TCRdb with MiXCR from the multiplex PCR reads. The V and J calls were not made by the authors but by TCRdb's processing. The data contain more than 400,000 distinct CDR3 sequences, roughly 17% of them singletons. CDR3 length equals 16 residues. V was shortened by 0 bases and J by 1 base, with 13 bases between the two germline ends. CDR1 is ENHRY and CDR2 is SYGVKD in the germline V gene. The record originates from a study of regulatory T cells in long-lasting Graves disease.

General study results and limits: Those with persistent disease had in common more public clonotypes (more than 2,500) than new patients (roughly 930).

This sample also belongs to another study, concerning T cells in Graves' hyperthyroidism and ophthalmopathy.

This TCR derives from a man between 40 and 49 years old with Graves disease. The input for sequencing was peripheral blood mononuclear cells (PBMCs), taken at new diagnosis, from a patient treated with antithyroid drugs. V is TRBV10-3 and J is TRBJ2-7; D may be TRBD2 (6 bases). The CDR3 DNA follows: TGTGCCATCAGTGAGTCGAGCTGGCGGGGTTCCTACGAGCAGTACTTC. Protein: CAISESSWRGSYEQYF.